This TCR beta chain originates from a study of long-term antiretroviral therapy in people with HIV (dated by TCRdb to 2022 to 2024). Background on the whole study: The earliest samples were collected about a decade before the 2015 WHO recommendation for immediate ART, when ART was typically delayed until CD4 counts fell. A retrospective serial study tested whether changes in peripheral blood TRB repertoire composition and diversity were associated with ART initiation and durable HIV suppression. From fewer than 35 adults with confirmed HIV infection, the cohort provided 192 cryopreserved PBMC samples, gathered serially across a mean of roughly 6 years (range 1-12). Among the 30 or so participants with HIV, ten to twelve were female. No cross-contamination during QIAcube processing was shown when test extractions of a monoclonal T-cell line were performed alongside about 30 polyclonal samples. Summary of the overall study and its limitations: Owing to limited PBMC availability, only the TCR beta chain was sequenced, without alpha chain pairing. Unsorted PBMC were profiled instead of sorted CD4+ and CD8+ T cells because pre-ART samples had limited cell numbers. Starting ART was linked to a significant rise in TRB diversity, yet even after long-term ART the diversity remained significantly lower than in transplant donor controls. HIV repertoires had narrower CDR3 length ranges than controls, and the network structure suggested an antigen-experienced repertoire that shifted only slightly toward naive after ART. No data were available on ART adherence, viral resistance or therapy changes, limiting inferences about post-ART repertoire changes. Samples dated from the mid-2000s to the late 2010s, and the ART regimens used may be less effective than current ones. Expanded TRB clones identified before ART initiation dominated the repertoire at all time points, although this dominance fluctuated and declined in many PLHIV after ART.

To be included, a participant needed at least one PBMC sample from before ART initiation plus at least two post-ART samples. Every participant with HIV received treatment in the United States of America. Cryopreserved samples of about 1-11 million PBMC were thawed and washed before DNA extraction. At the time of the earliest PBMC sample, participants with HIV were aged between about 20 and 54 years. Per participant, PBMC samples came from 1-4 timepoints prior to ART initiation and 2-8 timepoints following ART initiation, for a median of 7 samples. For every participant, serial HIV viral load, CD4+ T-cell count, ART history and demographic data were obtained. Genomic DNA was extracted from unsorted PBMC with a Qiagen kit on a QIAcube, with processing performed in batches of 12 samples. Details on this clone: Its antigen has not been determined. The input lacks base qualities; no much larger clone sits a single base away.

The CDR3, from cysteine to phenylalanine, totals 17 residues. The entry retains the CDR3 DNA only, 51 bases that are in frame from base 1. Unmatched junction bases come to 11, with V trimmed by 4 bases and J by 5 bases. The immunoSEQ hsTCRB v3.0 assay was used at survey level resolution for TRB variable region sequencing. The targeted TRB sequencing depth was about 40,000-55,000 T-cell genomes per sample. TRB libraries were pooled and sequenced on an Illumina MiSeq using a v3 150-cycle kit. For the original study's pipeline: Analysis of repertoires was carried out in R inside a reproducible Nextflow workflow spanning QC, data transformation and analysis. LymphoSeq2, an R package for exploring AIRR-Seq data, was used to implement the custom analyses. A handful of samples yielding fewer than 5000 total TRB sequences were excluded, leaving around 200 analyzed HIV repertoires. Of the roughly 180 retained HIV repertoires, almost 60 were collected before and around 130 after ART initiation. Repertoires were downsampled to 5000 TRB nucleotide sequences, and summary statistics were averaged over 100 downsampling iterations. TRB sequences were retained for analysis only if CDR3 regions of at least seven amino acids were present. Diversity was measured with a Shannon entropy-derived clonality score and the Gini coefficient. In the repertoire networks, any two of the top 5000 CDR3 amino acid sequences were connected whenever the two sequences differed by an edit distance of one. Antigen specificity groups and MHC restriction were predicted for TRB CDR3 amino acid sequences with GLIPH2. CDR3 amino acid sequences were matched against VDJdb and McPAS-TCR to flag known CMV, EBV, HIV or tissue antigen associations. Pre-ART, post-ART and control groups were compared with Wilcoxon signed-rank tests and Holm-Bonferroni correction. This immuneACCESS table, as held by TCRdb, lists in-frame sequences with V and J called but not all clones. Of the missing ones, under half trace to an unresolved V gene in checked studies; the others have no known cause. V, J and clone size derive from that table, while D and trimming were established from the DNA sequence. Counted in this sample were tens of thousands of clones; approximately 76% of them appeared once. The ten largest make up roughly 12% of the sample.

The sequence joins TRBV23-1 to TRBJ2-1, and 10 junctional nucleotides match TRBD2. TRBV23-1 carries the ORF label, with uncertain function. The specimen comprised unsorted PBMCs, sampled 1.1 years before starting antiretroviral therapy. The receptor's source is a woman in her 40s with HIV. CDR3 loop: CASSLGASGSNDNEQFF. The DNA is as follows: TGCGCCAGCAGTCTAGGTGCTAGCGGGAGTAACGACAATGAGCAGTTCTTC.